These 25 T cell receptor beta chains were all obtained from the same sample, sequenced in a study of cytomegalovirus exposure and HLA in healthy donors. With 60 Vbeta and 13 Jbeta primers, the PCR was carried out. TCRdb keeps only in-frame clones here, not all; method: immunoSEQ multiplex PCR. Among around 250,000 clones listed, about 80% were seen once. The sample was PBMCs. These receptors were obtained from a woman aged 55 to 70 in good health and CMV-seropositive.

This clone showed up just a few times. The J gene is TRBJ1-5, the V gene TRBV4-1, with D unresolved. The CDR3 totals 16 residues. The V end lost 0 bases, the J end lost 4 bases, and 13 bases lay between the germline ends. Germline V gene lookup returns CDR1 MGHRA and CDR2 YSYEKL. The CDR3 DNA sequence: TGCGCCAGCAGCCAAGAGGTTTCTATAGAGAATCAGCCCCAGCATTTT. Amino acids: CASSQEVSIENQPQHF.

The rearrangement links TRBV9 to TRBJ1-5; D is unresolved. Germline lookup yields CDR1 SGDLS and CDR2 YYNGEE. V gave up 4 bases and J gave up 4 bases, with 15 bases separating them. There are 15 residues in the CDR3. The CDR3 sequence: CASSRGVGRNQPQHF. The CDR3 DNA follows: TGTGCCAGCAGCCGCGGGGTTGGTCGTAATCAGCCCCAGCATTTT.

The chain combines TRBV7-9 with TRBJ2-6; a possible D gene is TRBD2 (5 bases). The length of the CDR3 is 15 residues. Germline CDR1 and CDR2: SEHNR and FQNEAQ (reference sequence). With 4 bases removed from V and 5 bases from J, the gap between germline ends came to 12 bases. The CDR3 region has the DNA TGTGCCAGCAGCTGGGAGCCCCAGTGGGCCAACGTCCTGACTTTC. Protein product: CASSWEPQWANVLTF. Full variable domain (missing parts from reference TRBV7-9 and TRBJ2-6): DTGVSQNPRHKITKRGQNVTFRCDPISEHNRLYWYRQTLGQGPEFLTYFQNEAQLEKSRLLSDRFSAERPKGSFSTLEIQRTEQGDSAMYLCASSWEPQWANVLTFGAGSRLTVL.

This chain connects TRBV28 to TRBJ1-5; TRBD1 agrees at 7 bases. CDR1 is MDHEN and CDR2 is SYDVKM in the germline V gene. Germline trimming cut 3 bases from V and 4 bases from J; bases unmatched to any gene: 9. The CDR3 totals 16 residues. The chain's CDR3 is CASSLGPGQLNQPQHF. The CDR3 DNA sequence: TGTGCCAGCAGTTTGGGACCGGGACAGCTAAATCAGCCCCAGCATTTT.

The chain uses TRBV9 and TRBJ1-2, with D perhaps matching TRBD1 (6 bases). Germline values: CDR1 SGDLS, CDR2 YYNGEE. The CDR3 spans 15 residues. The V end lost 0 bases, the J end lost 4 bases, and 13 bases lay between the germline ends. In nucleotides, the CDR3 is TGTGCCAGCAGCGTAGAGACAGGTGCCCGCTATGGCTACACCTTC. It translates to CASSVETGARYGYTF.

The chain carries TRBV7-2 and TRBJ2-4; D possibly corresponds to TRBD2 (6 bases). The CDR3 runs 17 residues. CDR1 SGHTA and CDR2 FQGNSA come from the germline V gene. Trimming stripped 5 bases from V and 0 bases from J, with 17 bases between. CDR3 in DNA: TGTGCCAGCAGCCCGGTAGGCGGGAAGGGAGCCAAAAACATTCAGTACTTC. Protein product: CASSPVGGKGAKNIQYF.

J is TRBJ2-1 and V is TRBV25-1, with D possibly TRBD2 on 6 matching bases. This CDR3 spans 13 amino acids. Per the germline V gene, CDR1 is MGHDK and CDR2 is SYGVNS. V dropped 7 bases and J dropped 7 bases, with 14 bases sitting between them. The CDR3 here is CASTEGLYNEQFF. CDR3 DNA: TGTGCCAGCACGGAGGGCTTATATAATGAGCAGTTCTTC.

The gene calls are TRBV5-1 and TRBJ2-1; the match to TRBD1 covers 7 bases. The CDR3 contains 14 residues. V was clipped by 4 bases and J by 9 bases; unmatched bases: 10. In germline, CDR1 is SGHRS, CDR2 YFSETQ. The CDR3 is CASSLQPGGGEQFF. CDR3 nucleotide sequence: TGCGCCAGCAGCCTCCAACCAGGGGGTGGTGAGCAGTTCTTC.

This chain links TRBV5-1 with TRBJ2-7; TRBD2 matches at 13 bases. The ends lost 4 bases at V and 2 bases at J; junction bases unmatched: 3. The CDR3 is 15 amino acids. The germline CDR1 and CDR2 sequences are SGHRS and YFSETQ. The CDR3 DNA sequence: TGCGCCAGCAGCGAGGGGACTAGCGGGACCTACGAGCAGTACTTC. Translating it yields CASSEGTSGTYEQYF.

V and J are TRBV9 and TRBJ2-3, with D maybe TRBD1 (6 bases). Germline CDR1 is SGDLS and CDR2 is YYNGEE. The V and J ends lost 0 bases and 5 bases respectively, with 10 bases between them. The CDR3 runs to 14 residues. This CDR3 reads CASSVVGGEDTQYF. The CDR3 DNA reads as TGTGCCAGCAGCGTAGTAGGGGGTGAAGATACGCAGTATTTT.

J is TRBJ1-1 and V is TRBV11-3; D possibly corresponds to TRBD1 (5 bases). The CDR3 spans 12 residues. CDR1 is SGHNT, CDR2 YENEEA, per germline. Trimming removed 5 bases at V and 4 bases at J, with 8 bases between. The CDR3 DNA reads TGTGCCAGCAGCGGGGGGAGCACTGAAGCTTTCTTT. Its protein is CASSGGSTEAFF.

V usage is TRBV5-1 and J usage is TRBJ2-3; weak D call: TRBD2 (6 bases). The germline gives CDR1 SGHRS, CDR2 YFSETQ. Trimming pared 2 bases from V and 4 bases from J, leaving 14 bases between. The CDR3 contains 15 residues. This CDR3 is CASSFGEAKADTQYF. CDR3 DNA sequence: TGCGCCAGCAGCTTCGGGGAGGCCAAGGCAGATACGCAGTATTTT.

DNA for the CDR3: TGTGCCAGCAGTTTTGTCAGGGGGCGGAACTATGGCTACACCTTC. This codes for CASSFVRGRNYGYTF. The chain combines TRBV27 with TRBJ1-2; the match to TRBD1 covers 8 bases. In germline, CDR1 is MNHEY, CDR2 SMNVEV (reference sequence). Trimming cost V 3 bases and J 2 bases; bases outside gene matches: 5. The CDR3 spans 15 residues.

V usage is TRBV6-5 and J usage is TRBJ1-4; possible D gene TRBD1, 6 bases. Germline CDR1 and CDR2: MNHEY and SVGAGI. This CDR3 is built from 13 residues. Trimming removed 8 bases from V and 6 bases from J, with 13 bases in between. The CDR3 region has the DNA TGTGCCAGCGGTCAGGGGATTCATGAAAAACTGTTTTTT. It translates to CASGQGIHEKLFF.

Notes on this clone: The junction departs from germline at one end; a sequencing error may be responsible. V and J are TRBV7-9 and TRBJ2-3; possible D gene TRBD2, 5 bases. Germline CDR1 and CDR2: SEHNR and FQNEAQ (reference sequence). CDR3 length equals 13 residues. CDR3 nucleotides: TGTTCCAGCAGCCCCCGGGGATGGGATACGCAGTATTTT. This gives the protein CSSSPRGWDTQYF.

This clone was detected only once. The genes are TRBV9 and TRBJ2-7, with 9 positions matching TRBD1. The CDR3 runs 13 residues. CDR1 SGDLS and CDR2 YYNGEE come from the germline V gene. Trimming cost V 6 bases and J 1 base; bases outside gene matches: 2. In DNA, the CDR3 is TGTGCCAGCATGGGACAGGGTTCCTACGAGCAGTACTTC. Translating it yields CASMGQGSYEQYF.

Written as DNA, the CDR3 is TGTGCCAGCAGCCCGGTCGACAGGGGGCGACACGCTGGGGCCAACGTCCTGACTTTC. Its translation: CASSPVDRGRHAGANVLTF. The chain recombines TRBV5-6 with TRBJ2-6; 10 positions match TRBD1. The trim removed 4 bases at V and 2 bases at J, leaving 12 bases unmatched. The CDR3 spans 19 residues. The germline gives CDR1 SGHDT, CDR2 YYEEEE.

The genes are TRBV13 and TRBJ2-7; the match to TRBD1 covers 7 bases. The CDR3 has 14 amino acids. Germline CDR1 reads PRHDT; CDR2 reads FYEKMQ (reference sequence). Trimming cost V 5 bases and J 6 bases; bases outside gene matches: 10. This CDR3 is CASSTRQGGGEQYF. For the CDR3, the DNA is TGTGCCAGCAGCACCCGACAGGGCGGCGGCGAGCAGTACTTC.

There are a few counts of this clone. This chain uses TRBV4-1 with TRBJ2-1, with 10 bases that match TRBD2. This CDR3 contains 16 residues. Germline V gene data show CDR1 as MGHRA and CDR2 as YSYEKL. Trimming cost V 4 bases and J 4 bases; bases outside gene matches: 7. This CDR3 is CASSPRLAGFYNEQFF. CDR3 coding DNA: TGCGCCAGCAGCCCTAGACTAGCGGGTTTTTACAATGAGCAGTTCTTC.

This clone was seen once. The chain has TRBV5-5 and TRBJ1-4; D is possibly TRBD1 (5 bases). The length of the CDR3 is 14 residues. The V and J ends lost 3 bases and 2 bases respectively, with 8 bases between them. In germline, CDR1 is SGHKS, CDR2 YYEKEE (reference sequence). CDR3 protein: CASSSTGTNEKLFF. In DNA, the CDR3 is TGTGCCAGCAGCTCAACAGGCACTAATGAAAAACTGTTTTTT.

The genes are TRBV11-2 and TRBJ1-4, with a possible D match to TRBD1 (5 bases). V dropped 1 base and J dropped 5 bases, with 17 bases sitting between them. CDR3 length equals 17 residues. CDR1 is SGHAT and CDR2 is FQNNGV in the germline V gene. The CDR3 sequence is CASSLAGNPYPNEKLFF. DNA for the CDR3: TGTGCCAGCAGCTTAGCAGGGAACCCCTACCCAAATGAAAAACTGTTTTTT.

The count of this clone is one. The chain employs TRBV28 and TRBJ1-1; 9 bases map to TRBD1. The CDR3 is 15 amino acids. Germline CDR1 reads MDHEN; CDR2 reads SYDVKM. V dropped 6 bases and J dropped 5; count of bases not matched to a gene: 10. CDR3 nucleotide sequence: TGTGCCAGCAGCCACAGGGGGCGCGGTTGGACTGAAGCTTTCTTT. This gives the protein CASSHRGRGWTEAFF.

A few counts support this clone. The V and J genes are TRBV5-1 and TRBJ2-3; 11 nucleotides agree with TRBD2. The trim removed 0 bases at V and 2 bases at J, leaving 5 bases unmatched. This CDR3 comprises 17 residues. In germline, CDR1 is SGHRS, CDR2 YFSETQ. CDR3 region: CASSLGGTSGSTDTQYF. Written as DNA, the CDR3 is TGCGCCAGCAGCTTGGGGGGGACTAGCGGATCCACAGATACGCAGTATTTT.

The chain employs TRBV28 and TRBJ2-7; D is perhaps TRBD1 (6 bases). With 6 bases removed from V and 1 base from J, the gap between germline ends came to 16 bases. The CDR3 covers 15 residues. Germline V CDR1 and CDR2: MDHEN, SYDVKM. The CDR3 loop is CASRFRGSVSYEQYF. The CDR3 bases are TGTGCCAGCAGATTCAGGGGATCGGTATCCTACGAGCAGTACTTC.

This clone has just one count. The gene calls are TRBV2 and TRBJ2-4, with 7 bases identical to TRBD2. This CDR3 is built from 14 residues. Per the germline V gene, CDR1 is SNHLY and CDR2 is FYNNEI. V shed 4 bases, J shed 8 bases, and the junction held 8 bases outside the gene matches. The CDR3 DNA reads TGTGCCAGCAGTGTGGGAGGGTCATTGGACATTCAGTACTTC. As protein: CASSVGGSLDIQYF.